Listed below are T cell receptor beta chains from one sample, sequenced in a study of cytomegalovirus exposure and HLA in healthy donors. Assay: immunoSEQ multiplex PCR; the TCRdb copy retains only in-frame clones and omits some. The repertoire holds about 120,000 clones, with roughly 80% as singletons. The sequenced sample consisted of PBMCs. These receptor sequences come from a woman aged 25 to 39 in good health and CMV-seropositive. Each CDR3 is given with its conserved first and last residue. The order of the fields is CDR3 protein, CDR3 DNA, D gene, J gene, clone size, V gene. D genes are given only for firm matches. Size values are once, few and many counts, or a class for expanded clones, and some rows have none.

CASSLRGRNTGELFF,TGTGCCAGCAGCTTGCGGGGGAGGAACACCGGGGAGCTGTTTTTT,.,TRBJ2-2,.,TRBV5-4
CSVEFGVTNEKLFF,TGCAGCGTTGAGTTCGGGGTAACTAATGAAAAACTGTTTTTT,.,TRBJ1-4,.,TRBV29-1
CASSLYTEAFF,TGTGCCAGCAGTCTTTACACTGAAGCTTTCTTT,.,TRBJ1-1,.,TRBV28
CASSPGGNSPLHF,TGTGCCAGCAGCCCAGGGGGGAATTCACCCCTCCACTTT,TRBD1,TRBJ1-6,.,TRBV7-3
CASSRGPGEETQYF,TGTGCCAGCAGTCGGGGACCGGGAGAAGAGACCCAGTACTTC,.,TRBJ2-5,.,TRBV6-1
CASKTMAGEKLFF,TGTGCCAGCAAGACAATGGCGGGTGAAAAACTGTTTTTT,.,TRBJ1-4,.,TRBV6-5
CASSVSWDSYEQYF,TGTGCCAGCAGCGTATCGTGGGACAGCTACGAGCAGTACTTC,TRBD1,TRBJ2-7,.,TRBV9
CASSFGLGARGYTF,TGTGCCAGCAGCTTCGGGCTGGGGGCGCGGGGCTACACCTTC,.,TRBJ1-2,.,TRBV7-3
CASSAYGTGDGYTF,TGTGCCAGTAGTGCTTACGGGACAGGAGATGGCTACACCTTC,TRBD1,TRBJ1-2,.,TRBV19
CASSVSSGGLADQETQYF,TGTGCCAGCAGCGTATCGAGCGGGGGGCTGGCTGACCAAGAGACCCAGTACTTC,TRBD2,TRBJ2-5,once,TRBV9
CASSSPLRGWTTEAFF,TGTGCCAGCAGTTCCCCCTTGAGGGGGTGGACGACTGAAGCTTTCTTT,.,TRBJ1-1,.,TRBV28
CASRPRGRGEKLFF,TGTGCCAGTAGACCAAGAGGGCGGGGGGAAAAACTGTTTTTT,.,TRBJ1-4,.,TRBV19
CASSYRAITTEAFF,TGTGCCAGCAGTTACAGGGCTATCACCACTGAAGCTTTCTTT,.,TRBJ1-1,once,TRBV27
CAWSLTGVSPLHF,TGTGCCTGGAGCCTGACAGGGGTTTCACCCCTCCACTTT,TRBD1,TRBJ1-6,.,TRBV30
CASSELAGPLYEQYF,TGTGCCAGCAGTGAATTAGCGGGGCCACTCTACGAGCAGTACTTC,TRBD2,TRBJ2-7,.,TRBV6-1
CASSLGVDGTDTQYF,TGTGCCAGCAGCTTAGGGGTAGACGGAACAGATACGCAGTATTTT,.,TRBJ2-3,.,TRBV5-4
CASSPIAGGPTDTQYF,TGCGCCAGCAGCCCAATAGCGGGGGGCCCCACAGATACGCAGTATTTT,TRBD2,TRBJ2-3,few,TRBV5-1
CASSQDTGGLAKNIQYF,TGTGCCAGCAGCCAAGATACTGGAGGGTTAGCCAAAAACATTCAGTACTTC,.,TRBJ2-4,.,TRBV4-2
CASTDWTGQETQYF,TGTGCCAGCACCGACTGGACAGGCCAAGAGACCCAGTACTTC,TRBD1,TRBJ2-5,once,TRBV5-4
CASRIRGQGVGQPQHF,TGTGCCAGCAGGATTAGGGGACAGGGGGTCGGTCAGCCCCAGCATTTT,TRBD1,TRBJ1-5,.,TRBV7-3
CASSPQGGGANEQFF,TGCGCCAGCAGCCCCCAGGGCGGGGGGGCCAATGAGCAGTTCTTC,TRBD2,TRBJ2-1,few,TRBV5-1
CASRLGSGNTGELFF,TGTGCCAGCAGGCTAGGCAGTGGGAACACCGGGGAGCTGTTTTTT,.,TRBJ2-2,.,TRBV4-2
CASSRAISETQYF,TGTGCCAGCAGCCGAGCGATTTCTGAGACCCAGTACTTC,.,TRBJ2-5,.,TRBV7-9
CASSLAGIGNEKLFF,TGTGCCAGCAGCTTGGCGGGGATAGGTAATGAAAAACTGTTTTTT,.,TRBJ1-4,.,TRBV5-6
CASSGMGGGAVETQYF,TGTGCCAGCAGTGGAATGGGCGGGGGGGCGGTGGAGACCCAGTACTTC,TRBD2,TRBJ2-5,.,TRBV25-1
CASSMSLSGTDTQYF,TGTGCCAGTAGTATGTCGCTATCCGGTACAGATACGCAGTATTTT,.,TRBJ2-3,.,TRBV19
CASSIRAGDYEQYF,TGTGCCAGTAGTATAAGGGCAGGGGACTACGAGCAGTACTTC,.,TRBJ2-7,.,TRBV19
CASSLAEIATGELFF,TGTGCCAGCAGCTTAGCGGAGATAGCTACCGGGGAGCTGTTTTTT,.,TRBJ2-2,.,TRBV7-9
CASSIGAGAHNEQFF,TGTGCCAGTAGTATAGGGGCGGGAGCCCACAATGAGCAGTTCTTC,TRBD2,TRBJ2-1,.,TRBV19
CASSVGLAGVEKQFF,TGTGCCAGCAGCGTAGGGCTAGCGGGGGTCGAGAAGCAGTTCTTC,TRBD2,TRBJ2-1,.,TRBV9
CASSISGLGGTDTQYF,TGTGCCAGCAGTATATCCGGACTAGGGGGCACAGATACGCAGTATTTT,TRBD2,TRBJ2-3,.,TRBV28
CASSSGTRTSTDTQYF,TGTGCCAGTAGTTCCGGGACTCGGACCTCCACAGATACGCAGTATTTT,.,TRBJ2-3,.,TRBV19
CASSLEGAPYNEQFF,TGTGCCAGCAGTTTAGAAGGGGCACCTTACAATGAGCAGTTCTTC,.,TRBJ2-1,.,TRBV27
CASSMVVWQTTSPDTQYF,TGTGCCAGTAGTATGGTGGTATGGCAGACCACTAGCCCAGATACGCAGTATTTT,.,TRBJ2-3,.,TRBV19
CASTRGLAGDYNEQFF,TGTGCCAGCACACGGGGGCTAGCGGGAGATTACAATGAGCAGTTCTTC,TRBD2,TRBJ2-1,few,TRBV5-4
CASSVEGQGVYEQYF,TGTGCCAGCAGCGTAGAAGGACAGGGAGTCTACGAGCAGTACTTC,TRBD1,TRBJ2-7,.,TRBV9
CASSYSRDTGELFF,TGTGCCAGCAGTTATTCCCGGGACACCGGGGAGCTGTTTTTT,.,TRBJ2-2,.,TRBV6-5
CSSSYEGVPGANVLTF,TGTTCCAGCAGCTACGAGGGGGTCCCGGGGGCCAACGTCCTGACTTTC,.,TRBJ2-6,.,TRBV7-9